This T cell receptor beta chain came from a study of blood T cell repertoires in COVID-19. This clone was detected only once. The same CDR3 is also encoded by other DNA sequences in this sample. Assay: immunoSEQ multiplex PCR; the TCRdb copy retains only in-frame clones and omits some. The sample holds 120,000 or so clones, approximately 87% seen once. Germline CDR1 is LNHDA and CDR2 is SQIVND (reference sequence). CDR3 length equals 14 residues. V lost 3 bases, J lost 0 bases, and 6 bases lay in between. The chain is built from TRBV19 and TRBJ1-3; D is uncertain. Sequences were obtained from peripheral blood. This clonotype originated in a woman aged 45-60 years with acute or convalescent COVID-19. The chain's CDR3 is CASSIPGSGNTIYF. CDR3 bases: TGTGCCAGTAGTATCCCGGGCTCTGGAAACACCATATATTTT.